This TCR beta chain appears in the sequencing data of a study of T-cell memory formation after mild COVID-19. Study-wide background: There were largely donor-specific TCR clusters. Points from the study as a whole: Shrinking CD4+ clones resided mostly in CM and EM, and CD8+ ones in EMRA. Clones that contracted from day 15 to 85 were balanced CD4/CD8, while later expanders leaned CD4+.

Constant-segment-primed 5'RACE gave TCR alpha and TCR beta cDNA libraries with sample barcodes and UMIs. A single record per CDR3 protein comes from TCRdb applying MiXCR to the 5' RACE reads. Of 150,000 or so distinct CDR3 sequences listed, approximately 25% are singletons. This CDR3 region has 15 residues. Trimming took 4 bases from V and 3 from J; bases not matched to a gene: 8. Germline CDR1 reads SGDLS; CDR2 reads YYNGEE. Concerning this clonotype itself: The antigen is not known.

V usage is TRBV9 and J usage is TRBJ2-7, with 9 bases lining up with TRBD1. The sequence came from an adult woman who had mild COVID-19 (a few samples of this study predate the infection). Cell type and time point are not known. Sequenced sample: PBMCs or a T cell subset sorted from them (not recorded which). The CDR3 region is CASSFTWGQGYEQYF. CDR3 sequence (DNA): TGTGCCAGCAGCTTTACTTGGGGACAGGGCTACGAGCAGTACTTC.